Listed here is a single TCR beta chain. Its antigen is not yet known. Per-nucleotide qualities are absent, and no much larger clonotype sits a single base away. Using the deep immunoSEQ assay, multiplex PCR amplified TCR CDR3 regions from genomic DNA. For each cell subset, the extracted genomic DNA was distributed evenly across all wells of several immunoSEQ 96-well plates, and each plate served as one replicate. Each replicate PCR for sorted subsets received roughly 0.2 ug genomic DNA, equal to about 30,000 T cell genomes. The purified libraries were quantified using a Qubit 3.0 fluorometer, sized with a Bioanalyzer 2100, and then quantified again using the KAPA Library Quantification kit. A separate single-read 150-cycle Illumina NextSeq 550 flow cell was used to sequence each immunoSEQ 96-well plate. The source study handled its data this way. Because only junctional sequences without quality scores were contained in the immunoSEQ output, filtering matching that applied to full-length reads could not be performed. Sequences were annotated with PyIR, a Python wrapper for IgBLAST v1.9, using IMGT germline references to assign V/J genes and CDR3. Any read was removed if the V/J assignment was weak (E-value above 1e-6), the CDR3 was missing, or the read contained stop codons, out-of-frame junctions, or ambiguous translated residues. V3J clonotypes were defined as sequences sharing an identical inferred V gene, J gene, and CDR3 amino acid sequence. To compute the percentage overlap between repertoires, the number of shared unique clonotypes was divided by the size of the smaller repertoire. Repertoire richness was assessed with RTK rarefaction, the Chao1 estimator, and Recon v2.1 estimates of unobserved clonotypes. OLGA was used to compute generation probabilities for all TCRbeta clonotypes that the gDNA method yielded from a few donors. TCRdb limited this immuneACCESS table to in-frame rearrangements with V and J called. A share of clones is missing; checked studies link under half to unresolved V genes, and the rest is unexplained. The DNA was the basis for D and trimming; V, J and clone size are from that table. The sample records roughly 2.2 million clones, more than 85% of which are singletons. The ten largest clones take up under 0.45% of the sample.

These data are taken from a study of shared clonotypes between healthy human individuals (dated by TCRdb to the early 2020s). In the study overall: The cohort comprised a couple of women and a few men aged 18 to 49 years. The study deeply sequenced blood TCR repertoires of about 5 healthy adults to estimate repertoire size and the extent of clonotype sharing between individuals. Different laboratories and diverse techniques were used to prepare libraries and sequence TCR repertoires, to increase sequencing depth and limit assay-specific biases. Per donor, leukapheresis produced somewhere between about 0.94 and 9.5 billion PBMCs. For each donor, three plates each were used for CD4 naive and CD4 memory, two plates were used for CD8 naive, and one plate was used for CD8 memory.

General findings and caveats noted by the study authors: Sampling was limited to blood, and TCR repertoires in tissue likely differ from TCR repertoires in blood. The genetic and exposure-history diversity represented was limited by the small number of donors. Across a few donors, about 5.2% of naive CD4, 3.5% of naive CD8, approximately 2.5% of memory CD4, and 0.4% of memory CD8 clonotypes were shared. Larger estimated clonotype richness was generally found for naive subsets than for memory subsets. Rarefaction of sorted-subset datasets indicated incomplete sequencing despite the large sequencing depth. Higher generation probabilities were observed for clonotypes shared by all four sorted-subset donors than for non-shared clonotypes. Based on pairwise subsampling, the degree of clonotype sharing among donors was expected to be affected by sequencing depth.

Healthy HIV-negative adults with no recently reported acute infections or vaccinations were included as donors. Only Caucasian adults living in Nashville, Tennessee, USA were represented among the donors. CD4+ T cells were enriched through magnetic negative selection, after which naive cells were positively selected on CD45RA and the remaining negative fraction served as the memory subset. Blood was obtained by leukapheresis, after which PBMCs were separated by Ficoll-Histopaque density gradient centrifugation and cryopreserved in liquid nitrogen vapor phase. Analytical flow cytometry was used to check the purity and quantity of each magnetically sorted T cell population. Each sorted fraction had its genomic DNA isolated and then quantified by UV absorbance on a Nanodrop 2000c. From the cysteine through the phenylalanine, the CDR3 covers 16 amino acids. The sequence is cut down to CDR3 DNA, 48 bases in frame from base 1. Based on the germline V gene, the CDR1 and CDR2 sequences are SGHTA and FQGNSA. Trimming removed 5 bases from V and 0 bases from J, leaving 13 bases between the germline ends.

The origin of this receptor is a man younger than 35 in good health. Some clones in this sample may be carry-over from other donors' samples. Material for sequencing was naive CD4+ T cells from PBMCs. The meaning of the sample's cell subset or site label: CD45RA+ positively selected. This chain joins TRBV7-2 to TRBJ2-2; TRBD2 might be the D gene, on 7 matching bases. CDR3 protein: CASSRGAGANTGELFF. The DNA sequence follows: TGTGCCAGCAGCCGGGGGGCGGGAGCGAACACCGGGGAGCTGTTTTTT.